A selection of T cell receptor beta chains follows, all from one sample in a study of response to subunit inactivated influenza vaccine. TCRdb fed the RT-PCR reads into MiXCR, producing one record per CDR3 protein. The table includes 150,000 to 200,000 distinct CDR3 sequences, over 9.5% detected once. The data also belong to a second study, concerning T cells expressing NK-cell markers.

Sequenced here: CD8+ T cells sorted from PBMCs, sampled about 11 days after vaccination. The origin of the receptors is a man aged 45-65 years who received an inactivated influenza vaccine. Each CDR3 is given with its conserved first and last residue. Fields, in order: clone size, J gene, V gene, D gene, CDR3 protein, CDR3 DNA. A D gene is named only where the DNA matches it firmly. The size of a clone is reported for some rows only, either as once, few or many, or as a class for expanded clones.

>few|TRBJ1-3|TRBV28|-
CASSGRMTGSGNTIYF
TGTGCCAGCAGTGGGCGGATGACAGGCTCTGGAAACACCATATATTTT
>-|TRBJ1-1|TRBV29-1|-
CSVAWGQGTEAFF
TGCAGCGTTGCTTGGGGGCAGGGCACTGAAGCTTTCTTT
>few|TRBJ2-5|TRBV27|-
CASSFDPSGQETQYF
TGTGCCAGCAGTTTTGACCCATCAGGGCAAGAGACCCAGTACTTC
>few|TRBJ2-6|TRBV4-1|TRBD1
CASSQGQGFPGANVLTF
TGCGCCAGCAGCCAAGGACAGGGATTTCCTGGGGCCAACGTCCTGACTTTC
>-|TRBJ1-5|TRBV10-1|TRBD1
CASRTSGTGEYSNQPQHF
TGCGCCAGCAGGACCTCTGGGACAGGGGAGTATAGCAATCAGCCCCAGCATTTT
>-|TRBJ1-1|TRBV4-1|-
CASSPHGGLANTEAFF
TGCGCCAGCAGCCCACACGGGGGACTAGCGAACACTGAAGCTTTCTTT
>-|TRBJ2-1|TRBV7-7|-
CASSKPGLGNEQFF
TGTGCCAGCAGCAAACCGGGACTGGGGAATGAGCAGTTCTTC
>-|TRBJ2-7|TRBV5-1|TRBD2
CASSLGGTSGSTYEQYF
TGCGCCAGCAGCTTGGGGGGGACTAGCGGGTCCACCTACGAGCAGTACTTC
>-|TRBJ1-4|TRBV5-1|-
CASAGMGDEKLFF
TGCGCCAGCGCAGGGATGGGAGATGAAAAACTGTTTTTT
>few|TRBJ2-1|TRBV29-1|TRBD2
CSTNSPSGTSGAYNEQFF
TGCAGTACTAACTCCCCTTCCGGGACTAGCGGGGCCTACAATGAGCAGTTCTTC
>many|TRBJ2-3|TRBV28|-
CASSLLDLGETDTQYF
TGTGCCAGCAGTTTATTGGATTTAGGGGAGACAGATACGCAGTATTTT
>-|TRBJ1-4|TRBV7-9|-
CASSHPRTEVDEKLFF
TGTGCCAGCAGCCACCCGCGGACAGAGGTGGATGAAAAACTGTTTTTT
>few|TRBJ2-7|TRBV12-3/TRBV12-4|-
CASSLTRFGEQYF
TGTGCCAGCAGTTTAACTCGGTTTGGAGAGCAGTACTTC
>many|TRBJ2-2|TRBV12-3/TRBV12-4|-
CASSFGYTGELFF
TGTGCCAGCAGTTTTGGGTACACCGGGGAGCTGTTTTTT